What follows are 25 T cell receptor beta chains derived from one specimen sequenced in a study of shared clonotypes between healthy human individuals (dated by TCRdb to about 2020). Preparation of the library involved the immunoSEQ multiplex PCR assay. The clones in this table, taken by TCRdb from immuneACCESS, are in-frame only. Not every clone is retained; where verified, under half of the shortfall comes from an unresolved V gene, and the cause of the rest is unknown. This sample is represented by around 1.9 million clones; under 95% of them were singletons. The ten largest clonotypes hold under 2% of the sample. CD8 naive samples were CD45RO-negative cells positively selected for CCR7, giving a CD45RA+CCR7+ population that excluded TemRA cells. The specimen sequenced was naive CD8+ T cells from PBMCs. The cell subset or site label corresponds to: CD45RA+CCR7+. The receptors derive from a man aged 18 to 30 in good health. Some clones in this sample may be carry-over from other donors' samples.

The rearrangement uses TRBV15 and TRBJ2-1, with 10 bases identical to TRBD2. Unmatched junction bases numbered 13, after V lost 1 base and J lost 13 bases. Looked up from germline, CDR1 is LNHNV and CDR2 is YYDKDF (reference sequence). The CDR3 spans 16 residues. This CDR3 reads CATSRGRERLAGYQFF. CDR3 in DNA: TGTGCCACCAGCAGAGGGAGGGAACGACTAGCGGGTTATCAGTTCTTC.

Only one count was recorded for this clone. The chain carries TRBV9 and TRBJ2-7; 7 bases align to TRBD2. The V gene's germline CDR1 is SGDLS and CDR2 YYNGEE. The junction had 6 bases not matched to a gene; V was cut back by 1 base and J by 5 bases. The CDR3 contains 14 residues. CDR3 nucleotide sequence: TGTGCCAGCAGCGTATCGGGAGGAAGAGACGAGCAGTACTTC. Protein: CASSVSGGRDEQYF.

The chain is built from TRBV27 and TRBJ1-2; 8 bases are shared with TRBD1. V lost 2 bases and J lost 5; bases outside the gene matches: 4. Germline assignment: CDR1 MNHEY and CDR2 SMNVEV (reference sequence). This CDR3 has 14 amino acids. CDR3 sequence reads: CASSLLQGGYGYTF. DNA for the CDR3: TGTGCCAGCAGTTTACTACAGGGGGGATATGGCTACACCTTC.

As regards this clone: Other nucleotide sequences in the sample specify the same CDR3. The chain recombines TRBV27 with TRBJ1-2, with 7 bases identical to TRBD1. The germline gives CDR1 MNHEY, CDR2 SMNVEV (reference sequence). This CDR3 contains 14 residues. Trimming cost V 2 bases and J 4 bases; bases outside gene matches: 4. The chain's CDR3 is CASSLTAGGYGYTF. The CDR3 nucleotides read TGTGCCAGCAGTTTAACGGCAGGGGGCTATGGCTACACCTTC.

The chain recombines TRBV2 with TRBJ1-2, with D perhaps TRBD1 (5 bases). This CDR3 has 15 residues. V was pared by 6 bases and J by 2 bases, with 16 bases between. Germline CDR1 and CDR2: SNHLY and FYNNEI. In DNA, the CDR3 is TGTGCCAGCAGGGGCACCAGGGAGCGAAACTATGGCTACACCTTC. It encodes CASRGTRERNYGYTF.

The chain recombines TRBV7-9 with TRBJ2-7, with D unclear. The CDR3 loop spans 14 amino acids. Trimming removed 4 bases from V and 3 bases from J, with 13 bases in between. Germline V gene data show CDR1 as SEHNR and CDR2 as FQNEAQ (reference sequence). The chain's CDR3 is CASSSTRLFYEQYF. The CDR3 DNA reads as TGTGCCAGCAGCTCCACCCGGCTCTTCTACGAGCAGTACTTC.

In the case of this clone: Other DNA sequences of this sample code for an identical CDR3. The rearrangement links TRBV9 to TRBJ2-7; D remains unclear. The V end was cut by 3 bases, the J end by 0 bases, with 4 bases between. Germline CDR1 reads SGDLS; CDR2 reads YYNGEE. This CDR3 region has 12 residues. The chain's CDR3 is CASSGNSYEQYF. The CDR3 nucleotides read TGTGCCAGCAGCGGAAACTCCTACGAGCAGTACTTC.

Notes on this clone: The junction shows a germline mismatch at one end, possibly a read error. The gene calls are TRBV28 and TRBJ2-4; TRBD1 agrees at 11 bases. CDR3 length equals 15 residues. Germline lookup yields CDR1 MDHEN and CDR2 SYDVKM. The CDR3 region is CASSSHFRDRGFANF. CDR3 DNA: TGTGCCAGCAGTTCACATTTCCGGGACAGGGGGTTTGCTAACTTC.

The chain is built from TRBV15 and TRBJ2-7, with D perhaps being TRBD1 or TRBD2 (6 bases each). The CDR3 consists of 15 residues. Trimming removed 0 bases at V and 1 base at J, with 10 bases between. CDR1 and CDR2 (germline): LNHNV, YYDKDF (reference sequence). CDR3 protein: CATSREGGGSYEQYF. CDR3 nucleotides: TGTGCCACCAGCAGAGAAGGAGGGGGATCCTACGAGCAGTACTTC.

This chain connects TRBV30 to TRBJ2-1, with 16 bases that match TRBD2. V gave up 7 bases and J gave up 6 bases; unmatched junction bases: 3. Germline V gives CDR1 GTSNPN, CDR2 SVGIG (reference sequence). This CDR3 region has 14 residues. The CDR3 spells CALGLAGGVNEQFF. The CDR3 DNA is TGTGCCTTGGGACTAGCGGGAGGGGTCAATGAGCAGTTCTTC.

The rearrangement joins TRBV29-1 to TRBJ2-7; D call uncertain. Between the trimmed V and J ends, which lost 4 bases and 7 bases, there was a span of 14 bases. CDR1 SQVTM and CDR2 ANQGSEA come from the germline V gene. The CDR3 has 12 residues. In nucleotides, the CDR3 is TGCAGCGTTGTAGGTTCTACACGGGAGCAGTACTTC. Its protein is CSVVGSTREQYF.

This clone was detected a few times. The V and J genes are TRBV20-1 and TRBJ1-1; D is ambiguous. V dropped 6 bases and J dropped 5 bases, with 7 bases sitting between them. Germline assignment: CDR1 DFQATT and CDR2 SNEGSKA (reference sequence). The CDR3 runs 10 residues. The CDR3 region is CSAPGTEAFF. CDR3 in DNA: TGCAGTGCGCCGGGGACTGAAGCTTTCTTT.

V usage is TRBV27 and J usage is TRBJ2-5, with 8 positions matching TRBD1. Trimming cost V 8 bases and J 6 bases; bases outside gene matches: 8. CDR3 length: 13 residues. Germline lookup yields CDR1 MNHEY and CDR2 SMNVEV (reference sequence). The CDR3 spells CASGNGTGKTQYF. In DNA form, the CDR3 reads TGTGCCAGCGGTAACGGGACAGGCAAGACCCAGTACTTC.

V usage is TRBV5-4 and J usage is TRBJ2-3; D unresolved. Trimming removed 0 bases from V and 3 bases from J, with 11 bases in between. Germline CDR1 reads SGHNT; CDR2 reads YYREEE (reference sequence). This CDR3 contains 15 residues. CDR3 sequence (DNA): TGTGCCAGCAGCTTGGTCCCCGTTGGGACAGATACGCAGTATTTT. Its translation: CASSLVPVGTDTQYF. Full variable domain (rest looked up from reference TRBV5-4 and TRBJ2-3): ETGVTQSPTHLIKTRGQQVTLRCSSQSGHNTVSWYQQALGQGPQFIFQYYREEENGRGNFPPRFSGLQFPNYSSELNVNALELDDSALYLCASSLVPVGTDTQYFGPGTRLTVL.

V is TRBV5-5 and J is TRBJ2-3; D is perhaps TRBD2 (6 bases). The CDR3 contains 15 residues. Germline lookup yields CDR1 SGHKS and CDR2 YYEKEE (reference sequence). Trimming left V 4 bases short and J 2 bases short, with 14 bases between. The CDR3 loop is CASSQYGRSTDTQYF. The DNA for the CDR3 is TGTGCCAGCAGCCAATATGGGAGGTCCACAGATACGCAGTATTTT.

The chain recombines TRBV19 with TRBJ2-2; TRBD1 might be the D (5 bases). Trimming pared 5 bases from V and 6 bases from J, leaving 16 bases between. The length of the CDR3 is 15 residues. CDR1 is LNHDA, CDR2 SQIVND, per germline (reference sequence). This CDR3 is CASSPPKGRSGELFF. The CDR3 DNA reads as TGTGCCAGTAGTCCGCCAAAGGGGCGATCCGGGGAGCTGTTTTTT.

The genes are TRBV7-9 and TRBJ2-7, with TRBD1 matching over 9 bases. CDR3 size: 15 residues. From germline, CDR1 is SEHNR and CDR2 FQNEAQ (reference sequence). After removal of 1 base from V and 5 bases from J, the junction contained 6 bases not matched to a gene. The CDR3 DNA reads TGTGCCAGCAGCTTAGGTGGGACAGGGTTCAACGAGCAGTACTTC. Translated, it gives CASSLGGTGFNEQYF.

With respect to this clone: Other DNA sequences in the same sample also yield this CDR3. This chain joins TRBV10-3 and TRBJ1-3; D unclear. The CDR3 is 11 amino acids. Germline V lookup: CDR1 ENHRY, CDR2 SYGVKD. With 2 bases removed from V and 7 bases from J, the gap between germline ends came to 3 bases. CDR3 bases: TGTGCCATCAGTGAGGGGAACACCATATATTTT. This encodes CAISEGNTIYF.

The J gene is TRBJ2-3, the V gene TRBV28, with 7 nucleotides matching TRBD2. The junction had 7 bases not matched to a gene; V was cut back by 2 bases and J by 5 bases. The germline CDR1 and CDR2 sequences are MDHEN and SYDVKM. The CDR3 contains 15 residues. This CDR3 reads CASSLAGLRGDTQYF. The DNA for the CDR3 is TGTGCCAGCAGTTTAGCGGGACTACGAGGAGATACGCAGTATTTT.

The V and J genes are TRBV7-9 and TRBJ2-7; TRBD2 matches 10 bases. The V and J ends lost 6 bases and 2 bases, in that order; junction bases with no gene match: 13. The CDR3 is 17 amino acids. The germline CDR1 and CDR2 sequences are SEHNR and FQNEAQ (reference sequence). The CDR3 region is CASSSPFSGRPPYEQYF. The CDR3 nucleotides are TGTGCCAGCAGTTCCCCTTTTAGCGGGAGGCCTCCCTACGAGCAGTACTTC. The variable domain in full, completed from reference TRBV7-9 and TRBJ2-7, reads DTGVSQNPRHKITKRGQNVTFRCDPISEHNRLYWYRQTLGQGPEFLTYFQNEAQLEKSRLLSDRFSAERPKGSFSTLEIQRTEQGDSAMYLCASSSPFSGRPPYEQYFGPGTRLTVT.

CDR3 loop: CASSLYGYNEQFF. CDR3 DNA sequence: TGTGCCAGCAGCTTATACGGCTACAATGAGCAGTTCTTC. The chain recombines TRBV11-2 with TRBJ2-1; D is unresolved. Germline assignment: CDR1 SGHAT and CDR2 FQNNGV. With 2 bases removed from V and 3 bases from J, the gap between germline ends came to 5 bases. The CDR3 is made up of 13 amino acids.

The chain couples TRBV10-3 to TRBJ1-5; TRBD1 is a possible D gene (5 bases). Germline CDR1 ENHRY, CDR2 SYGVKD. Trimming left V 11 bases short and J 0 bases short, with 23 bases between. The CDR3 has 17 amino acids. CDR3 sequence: CAFPMVGRGDSNQPQHF. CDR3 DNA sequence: TGTGCCTTCCCAATGGTGGGACGGGGAGATAGCAATCAGCCCCAGCATTTT.

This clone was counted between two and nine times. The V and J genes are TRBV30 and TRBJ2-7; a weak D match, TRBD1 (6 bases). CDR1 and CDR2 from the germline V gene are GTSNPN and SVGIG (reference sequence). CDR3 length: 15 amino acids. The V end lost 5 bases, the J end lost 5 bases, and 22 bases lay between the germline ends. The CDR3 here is CAWRKRQAPLDEQYF. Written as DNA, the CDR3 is TGTGCCTGGCGCAAAAGACAGGCCCCATTAGACGAGCAGTACTTC.

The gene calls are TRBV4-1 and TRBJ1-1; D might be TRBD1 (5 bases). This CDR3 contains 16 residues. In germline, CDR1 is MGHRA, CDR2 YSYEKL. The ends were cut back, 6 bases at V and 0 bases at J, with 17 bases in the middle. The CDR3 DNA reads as TGCGCCAGCAGAGACAACCGGGACCCAGTGAACACTGAAGCTTTCTTT. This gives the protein CASRDNRDPVNTEAFF.

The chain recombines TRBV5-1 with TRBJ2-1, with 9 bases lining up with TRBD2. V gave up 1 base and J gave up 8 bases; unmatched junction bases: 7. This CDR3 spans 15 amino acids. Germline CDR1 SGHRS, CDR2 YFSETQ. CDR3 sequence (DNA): TGCGCCAGCAGCTTGTCCGGCGGGAGGGTTGATGAGCAGTTCTTC. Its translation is CASSLSGGRVDEQFF.